These T cell receptor beta chains were read from a single sample in a study of blood T cell repertoires in COVID-19. The protocol was immunoSEQ multiplex PCR, while the TCRdb copy is restricted to in-frame clones and leaves out a portion. The profile covers 14,000 or so clones, with over 75% appearing a single time and about 15% taken by the ten largest. The sequenced sample was peripheral blood. These receptors were obtained from a man aged 45-65 years with active COVID-19. The CDR3 runs from the conserved cysteine through the conserved F or W. Each record gives: clone size, J gene, D gene, V gene, CDR3 DNA, CDR3 protein. D genes are given only for firm matches. A row's size may be missing; if present it is once, few, many or a size class.

>once|TRBJ2-7|TRBD2|TRBV18
TGTGCCAGCTCACCACCGACACTAGCGGGAGGTGAGCAGTACTTC
CASSPPTLAGGEQYF
>-|TRBJ2-5|TRBD2|TRBV28
TGTGCCACCTTGACTAGCGGGAGGTTCTATGGGACCCAGTACTTC
CATLTSGRFYGTQYF
>-|TRBJ2-1|-|TRBV3-1/TRBV3-2
TGTGCCAGCAGCCCCCGGAGCTCCTACAATGAGCAGTTCTTC
CASSPRSSYNEQFF
>few|TRBJ1-5|TRBD1|TRBV28
TGTGCCAGCAGGACGACAGGGAACAATCAGCCCCAGCATTTT
CASRTTGNNQPQHF
>-|TRBJ2-3|TRBD2|TRBV7-8
TGTGCCAGCAAGGCGAGCGGGGGGACAGATACGCAGTATTTT
CASKASGGTDTQYF
>-|TRBJ2-7|TRBD1|TRBV5-5
TGTGCCAGCAGCATCGGACAGGGGGGCTACGAGCAGTACTTC
CASSIGQGGYEQYF
>once|TRBJ2-3|TRBD1|TRBV7-9
TGTGCCAGCAGCTGGGGGACAGGTTCCCCGGATACGCAGTATTTT
CASSWGTGSPDTQYF
>-|TRBJ2-2|TRBD1|TRBV6-5
TGTGCCAGCAGTTTACAGGGGGCAGGCGGCACCGGGGAGCTGTTTTTT
CASSLQGAGGTGELFF
>once|TRBJ1-2|TRBD1|TRBV9
TGTGCCAGCAGCACCCCGACAGGGAACGATGTCTACACCTTC
CASSTPTGNDVYTF
>-|TRBJ2-1|TRBD2|TRBV7-8
TGTGCCAGCAGCTTAGCCCAGGGAGGGTCGGAGCAGTTCTTC
CASSLAQGGSEQFF
>-|TRBJ2-7|-|TRBV6-2/TRBV6-3
TGTGCCAGCAGCCCGTGGACAGTCTCCTACGAGCAGTACTTC
CASSPWTVSYEQYF
>-|TRBJ2-5|TRBD1|TRBV5-1
TGCGCCAGCAGCGTCGGACAGGGCGTGCAGACCCAGTACTTC
CASSVGQGVQTQYF
>-|TRBJ2-1|TRBD2|TRBV29-1
TGCAGCGCCCTGCTAGCGGGAGGATCCTACAATGAGCAGTTCTTC
CSALLAGGSYNEQFF
>-|TRBJ2-3|TRBD2|TRBV7-9
TGTGCCAGCAGCTCCGAGCGGGAGGGCACAGATACGCAGTATTTT
CASSSEREGTDTQYF